This TCR beta chain was recorded in a study of a mutant IDH1 vaccine in newly diagnosed glioma. This CDR3 spans 14 amino acids. Germline CDR1 reads LGHNA; CDR2 reads YSLEER. The V and J ends lost 4 bases and 8 bases, in that order; junction bases with no gene match: 6. Time point given: week 47, end of study. Doses consisted of 300 ug of mutant IDH1 20-mer peptide each, paired with topical imiquimod. The method was immunoSEQ multiplex PCR; TCRdb's version includes in-frame clones alone and lacks a portion of them. The sample carries around 61,000 clones, roughly 80% recorded once. Regarding this clone: As yet, its antigen is unknown.

The gene calls are TRBV4-3 and TRBJ1-4, with TRBD1 matching over 8 bases. The sample here was PBMCs, taken from a glioma patient whose treatment included an IDH1 peptide vaccine. This sequence originates from a man between 50 and 59 years old with glioma. CDR3 in amino acids: CASSPGQAGEKLFF. CDR3 bases: TGCGCCAGCAGCCCGGGACAGGCGGGAGAAAAACTGTTTTTT.